This TCR beta chain was retrieved from a study of T cells after yellow fever vaccination. From the 5' RACE reads, TCRdb called clonotypes with MiXCR, one entry per CDR3 protein. The sample yields 250,000 to 400,000 distinct CDR3 sequences, approximately 4% seen once. This clonotype was recorded at least ten times. In germline, CDR1 is DFQATT, CDR2 SNEGSKA (reference sequence). CDR3 length: 13 amino acids. V was pared by 2 bases and J by 3 bases, with 8 bases between. This specimen consisted of PBMCs, obtained 5 days after the yellow fever booster vaccination. The sequence was obtained from a man aged 18-30 years who received the YFV17D yellow fever vaccine. This sequence joins TRBV20-1 and TRBJ1-5; the D is unclear. The CDR3 coding sequence is TGCAGTGCTAGAATTAGTGACAATCAGCCCCAGCATTTT. Its protein is CSARISDNQPQHF.